The clone carrying this T cell receptor (beta chain) was counted once. Its antigen is as yet unknown. In germline, CDR1 is KGHSH, CDR2 LQKENI. V lost 3 bases and J lost 1; bases outside the gene matches: 1. The CDR3 totals 14 residues. With autoimmune disease history or systemic immunosuppression, patients were excluded. This specimen belongs to a study of OX40 agonist ivuxolimab in advanced cancers. The overall study: While on treatment, patients had intravenous ivuxolimab at 0.01 to 10 mg/kg every 2 weeks. A history of anti-PD-1, anti-PD-L1 or anti-CTLA-4 therapy was acceptable, and approximately 40% had some.

Sequencing was performed with immunoSEQ multiplex PCR; in TCRdb, only in-frame clones are kept and a portion is missing. This repertoire shows approximately 100,000 clones, about 80% found once; its top ten account for about 5.5%. Study findings and constraints: Clonal expansion from baseline to week 6 occurred in both CD4+ and CD8+ T cells.

The clonotype comes from an adult with an advanced solid tumor such as melanoma, head and neck, liver or kidney cancer. The sequencing here drew on CD4+ or CD8+ T cells sorted from blood, taken in a trial of the OX40 agonist ivuxolimab. This chain links TRBV18 with TRBJ2-5; 8 bases fit TRBD1. The CDR3 protein is CASSPTGGQETQYF. The DNA of the CDR3 is TGTGCCAGCTCACCTACAGGGGGCCAAGAGACCCAGTACTTC.